This passage covers 2 T cell receptor beta chains from one sample sequenced in a study of T cell responses to AZD1222 COVID-19 vaccine. Measured with immunoSEQ multiplex PCR; TCRdb has only the in-frame clones, and not every one. The data hold around 170,000 clones, with around 90% observed a single time. The material sequenced was peripheral blood, taken 28 days after the second AZD1222 dose. The receptors come from an adult who received the AZD1222 COVID-19 vaccine.

In DNA, the CDR3 is TGTGCCAGCAGCCCTGCATCGGGAAGCTCCTACGAGCAGTACTTC. Translation: CASSPASGSSYEQYF. The chain joins TRBV6-2 or TRBV6-3 to TRBJ2-7, with D perhaps matching TRBD2 (5 bases). Germline V lookup: CDR1 MNHEY, CDR2 SVGEGT. The CDR3 spans 15 residues. V lost 6 bases, J lost 0 bases, and 15 bases lay in between.

Only one count was recorded for this clone. J is TRBJ1-5 and V is TRBV7-2, with D possibly matching TRBD1 (5 bases). CDR3 length equals 14 residues. Germline V gives CDR1 SGHTA, CDR2 FQGNSA. Trimming took off 5 bases at V and 3 bases at J, with 11 bases between the two ends. The CDR3 DNA reads TGTGCCAGCAGCAAAGACAGTTACAATCAGCCCCAGCATTTT. It is translated as CASSKDSYNQPQHF.